This T cell receptor (beta chain) emerged from a study of T cells in Graves' hyperthyroidism and ophthalmopathy. TCR beta CDR3 regions were amplified from RNA. Researchers ran a first-round RT-PCR on the TCR CDR3 using the HTBI primer set. From the multiplex PCR reads, TCRdb called clonotypes with MiXCR, one entry per CDR3 protein. The repertoire has a few hundred thousand distinct CDR3 sequences, approximately 14% of them found once; the top ten carry about 37%. To note about this clonotype: Its antigen is undetermined.

V was pared by 1 base and J by 0 bases, with 11 bases between. The germline V gene has CDR1 LNHDA and CDR2 SQIVND (reference sequence). The CDR3 extends over 16 amino acids. Patients were excluded for uncontrolled infection, other autoimmune disease, pregnancy or lactation. Study-level results: Peripheral blood also featured most of the thyroid clonotypes expanded above 0.001.

Material: blood. This sequence joins TRBV19 and TRBJ2-3; possibly TRBD2 for D (6 bases). The TCR originated in a middle-aged woman with Graves' ophthalmopathy. CDR3 sequence: CASSIGASASTDTQYF. CDR3 bases: TGTGCCAGTAGTATAGGAGCTAGCGCAAGCACAGATACGCAGTATTTT.